These 20 T cell receptor beta chains came from one sample sequenced in a study of blood T cell repertoires in COVID-19. Generated by immunoSEQ multiplex PCR, the TCRdb table keeps only in-frame clones and is missing some. Counted here are 55,000 to 80,000 clones, about 87% occurring once; the ten biggest clones make up approximately 0.93%. The sequencing sample was made of peripheral blood. These receptors came from a man between 70 and 80 years old with acute or convalescent COVID-19.

This clone was found once. The gene calls are TRBV7-3 and TRBJ1-1; D is unclear. Germline values: CDR1 SGHTA, CDR2 FQGTGA. V lost 0 bases and J lost 0, with 5 bases in between. The CDR3 has 14 residues. The CDR3 DNA follows: TGTGCCAGCAGCTTAACCTCGGTGAACACTGAAGCTTTCTTT. It codes for CASSLTSVNTEAFF.

The genes are TRBV7-2 and TRBJ2-1; 11 bases agree with TRBD2. The CDR3 consists of 16 residues. Germline V gene lookup returns CDR1 SGHTA and CDR2 FQGNSA. V shed 6 bases and J 7 bases; nucleotides not matched to a gene: 11. The CDR3 region is CASSFSLAGGANEQFF. The CDR3 region has the DNA TGTGCCAGCAGTTTCTCCCTAGCGGGAGGAGCTAATGAGCAGTTCTTC.

The V call is TRBV5-1, the J call TRBJ2-1, with TRBD1 identical over 8 bases. Germline values: CDR1 SGHRS, CDR2 YFSETQ. The CDR3 totals 16 residues. With V trimmed by 0 bases and J by 0 bases, 2 bases remained unmatched. The CDR3 coding sequence is TGCGCCAGCAGCTTGGGTACAGGGGGCTCCTACAATGAGCAGTTCTTC. Amino acids: CASSLGTGGSYNEQFF.

This clone has a single count. The chain uses TRBV28 and TRBJ2-1; the D is unclear. The CDR3 covers 11 residues. Germline V gene sequence: CDR1 MDHEN, CDR2 SYDVKM. V gave up 5 bases and J gave up 10 bases, with 9 bases separating them. The CDR3 is CASSLRNEQFF. CDR3 DNA sequence: TGTGCCAGCAGTCTCAGGAACGAGCAGTTCTTC.

This chain joins TRBV5-1 and TRBJ1-5; D is perhaps TRBD1 (5 bases). The CDR3 runs 16 residues. Trimming shortened V by 0 bases and J by 4 bases, and 14 bases separated the two germline ends. Germline-derived CDR1 and CDR2 are SGHRS and YFSETQ. CDR3 nucleotides: TGCGCCAGCAGCTTGGGGGTCCCGGGACTAAATCAGCCCCAGCATTTT. The encoded protein is CASSLGVPGLNQPQHF.

This clone was seen a few times. The chain combines TRBV2 with TRBJ2-1, with 8 bases lining up with TRBD1. J lost 10 bases, V lost 8 bases, and 7 bases had no gene match. Germline CDR1 SNHLY, CDR2 FYNNEI. CDR3 length: 12 amino acids. CDR3 sequence reads: CASGTDRGEQFF. Here the CDR3 DNA reads TGTGCCAGCGGGACCGACAGGGGAGAGCAGTTCTTC.

The CDR3 DNA follows: TGTGCCAGCAGTGAATTTGGCTTTGGCTACACCTTC. It is translated as CASSEFGFGYTF. The chain employs TRBV25-1 and TRBJ1-2; no reliable D call. CDR1 and CDR2 (germline): MGHDK, SYGVNS. This CDR3 has 12 amino acids. V gave up 1 base and J gave up 7 bases, with 7 bases separating them.

The J gene is TRBJ2-1, the V gene TRBV11-3; D may be TRBD1 (6 bases). The CDR3 contains 16 residues. Germline CDR1 is SGHNT and CDR2 is YENEEA. Trimming removed 0 bases from V and 7 bases from J, with 16 bases in between. CDR3: CASSLDEGQRTNEQFF. The CDR3 nucleotides are TGTGCCAGCAGCTTAGACGAAGGACAGAGAACTAATGAGCAGTTCTTC.

This chain links TRBV27 with TRBJ2-4; D might be TRBD1 (6 bases). The germline gives CDR1 MNHEY, CDR2 SMNVEV (reference sequence). Trimming took off 4 bases at V and 0 bases at J, with 16 bases between the two ends. The CDR3 is made up of 17 amino acids. The CDR3 region is CASSSGQLVLAKNIQYF. DNA of the CDR3: TGTGCCAGCAGTTCAGGACAGTTGGTTCTAGCCAAAAACATTCAGTACTTC.

CDR3 DNA: TGTGCCACCAGTGCGGCAGGGGGAAGATACGAGCAGTACTTC. The encoded protein is CATSAAGGRYEQYF. The chain recombines TRBV24-1 with TRBJ2-7, with 7 bases that match TRBD1. After removal of 5 bases from V and 4 bases from J, the junction contained 7 bases not matched to a gene. Germline assignment: CDR1 KGHDR and CDR2 SFDVKD. The CDR3 has 14 amino acids.

The chain links TRBV2 to TRBJ2-5; the match to TRBD2 covers 10 bases. The CDR3 extends over 15 amino acids. Trimming at V came to 4 bases and at J to 5 bases, leaving 7 bases not matched to a gene. The germline CDR1 and CDR2 sequences are SNHLY and FYNNEI. CDR3 sequence (DNA): TGTGCCAGCAGTGGAGCTAGCGGGAGCTCGGAGACCCAGTACTTC. It yields the protein CASSGASGSSETQYF. Together with reference TRBV2 and TRBJ2-5, the CDR3 gives the full variable domain: EPEVTQTPSHQVTQMGQEVILRCVPISNHLYFYWYRQILGQKVEFLVSFYNNEISEKSEIFDDQFSVERPDGSNFTLKIRSTKLEDSAMYFCASSGASGSSETQYFGPGTRLLVL.

This clone came up a few times. The rearrangement joins TRBV10-3 to TRBJ1-5; D gene uncertain. The germline V gene has CDR1 ENHRY and CDR2 SYGVKD. Trimming cost V 3 bases and J 4 bases, with 16 bases left between them. The CDR3 totals 16 residues. Here the CDR3 reads CAISETGQRVNQPQHF. The CDR3 DNA reads TGTGCCATCAGTGAAACGGGCCAGCGGGTTAATCAGCCCCAGCATTTT.

The count of this clone is one. The chain couples TRBV19 to TRBJ1-5; tentatively, D is TRBD1 (6 bases). The V gene lost 10 bases and the J gene lost 3 bases, with 25 bases spanning the gap. There are 17 residues in the CDR3. The germline CDR1 and CDR2 sequences are LNHDA and SQIVND (reference sequence). CDR3 loop: CAISDLPGGADNQPQHF. In DNA form, the CDR3 reads TGTGCCATCTCTGATTTACCGGGGGGGGCGGACAATCAGCCCCAGCATTTT.

J is TRBJ2-1 and V is TRBV7-3, with a possible D match to TRBD1 (6 bases). Per the germline V gene, CDR1 is SGHTA and CDR2 is FQGTGA. The V end was cut by 4 bases, the J end by 3 bases, with 10 bases between. The length of the CDR3 is 14 residues. The CDR3 DNA reads TGTGCCAGCAGCTCCTCGACAGGCTACAATGAGCAGTTCTTC. Amino acid sequence: CASSSSTGYNEQFF.

The chain recombines TRBV11-2 with TRBJ1-1; the D is unclear. Germline CDR1 reads SGHAT; CDR2 reads FQNNGV. The germline V and J ends were trimmed by 2 bases and 3 bases, with 22 bases remaining between them. There are 18 residues in the CDR3. CDR3 loop: CASSLSTWEARRDTEAFF. For the CDR3, the DNA is TGTGCCAGCAGCTTAAGTACCTGGGAGGCCCGGAGGGACACTGAAGCTTTCTTT.

The chain uses TRBV18 and TRBJ2-3; D call uncertain. The V end lost 1 base, the J end lost 3 bases, and 5 bases lay between the germline ends. The CDR3 loop spans 13 amino acids. Germline V gives CDR1 KGHSH, CDR2 LQKENI. CDR3 sequence (DNA): TGTGCCAGCTCACCACTTCGGACAGATACGCAGTATTTT. Protein sequence: CASSPLRTDTQYF.

The genes are TRBV30 and TRBJ2-1, with 10 bases matching TRBD2. The V segment lost 3 bases and the J segment 9 bases; nucleotides outside the gene matches: 8. CDR1 is GTSNPN and CDR2 is SVGIG in the germline V gene (reference sequence). The CDR3 loop spans 14 amino acids. The CDR3 coding sequence is TGTGCCTGGAGAACCAGCGGGGGGGCGCGTGAGCAGTTCTTC. Translation: CAWRTSGGAREQFF.

The V gene is TRBV15, the J gene TRBJ2-1; D is perhaps TRBD2 (5 bases). This CDR3 is 17 amino acids long. Germline-derived CDR1 and CDR2 are LNHNV and YYDKDF (reference sequence). V was cut by 0 bases and J by 5 bases, with 17 bases left in between. The CDR3 loop is CATSRDRRRVANNEQFF. The CDR3 DNA sequence: TGTGCCACCAGCAGAGATCGACGGCGGGTTGCAAACAATGAGCAGTTCTTC. Together with reference TRBV15 and TRBJ2-1, the CDR3 gives the full variable domain: DAMVIQNPRYQVTQFGKPVTLSCSQTLNHNVMYWYQQKSSQAPKLLFHYYDKDFNNEADTPDNFQSRRPNTSFCFLDIRSPGLGDTAMYLCATSRDRRRVANNEQFFGPGTRLTVL.

The rearrangement joins TRBV27 to TRBJ1-6; D is ambiguous. V was cut by 3 bases and J by 6 bases, with 9 bases left in between. Germline V gene lookup returns CDR1 MNHEY and CDR2 SMNVEV (reference sequence). This CDR3 has 14 residues. CDR3 sequence: CASSFGGSNSPLHF. DNA of the CDR3: TGTGCCAGCAGTTTCGGAGGGTCTAATTCACCCCTCCACTTT.

V is TRBV27 and J is TRBJ1-5, with 9 bases identical to TRBD1. Per the germline V gene, CDR1 is MNHEY and CDR2 is SMNVEV (reference sequence). Germline trimming cut 0 bases from V and 0 bases from J; bases unmatched to any gene: 12. The CDR3 runs 20 residues. The CDR3, as DNA: TGTGCCAGCAGTTTATCGGTGGGACAGGGAAGGGGGTATAGCAATCAGCCCCAGCATTTT. Its translation: CASSLSVGQGRGYSNQPQHF.